This paragraph reports one T cell receptor (beta chain). The antigen is undetermined. Primers for the PCR totalled 60 Vbeta and 13 Jbeta. Some clones are missing from TCRdb's copy, which holds only in-frame ones; the method was immunoSEQ multiplex PCR. The table includes 100,000 or so clones, roughly 70% detected once. Per germline, CDR1 SGDLS and CDR2 YYNGEE. The CDR3 runs 13 residues. Between the trimmed V and J ends, which lost 1 base and 2 bases, there was a span of 5 bases. This sample is part of a study of cytomegalovirus exposure and HLA in healthy donors. Study-wide results and limits: CMV serostatus was the sole immune exposure information available. It was confirmed in vitro that three of the CMV-associated chains were specific for CMV antigens. In an earlier analysis, productive rearrangement rates for most beta V segments clustered near 87% or 30%.

The clonotype originates from a man between 45 and 60 years old in good health and CMV-seronegative. Sequenced sample: PBMCs. The rearrangement uses TRBV9 and TRBJ2-3; no definite D call. CDR3 DNA sequence: TGTGCCAGCAGCGTATCTCCCACAGATACGCAGTATTTT. The encoded protein is CASSVSPTDTQYF.